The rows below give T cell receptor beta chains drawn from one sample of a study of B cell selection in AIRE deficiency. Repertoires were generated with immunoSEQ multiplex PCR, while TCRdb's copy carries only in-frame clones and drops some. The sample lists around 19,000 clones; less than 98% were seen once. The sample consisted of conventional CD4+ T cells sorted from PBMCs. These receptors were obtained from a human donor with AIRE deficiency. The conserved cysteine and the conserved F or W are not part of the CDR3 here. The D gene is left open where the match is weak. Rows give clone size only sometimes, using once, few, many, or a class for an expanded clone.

ASSPLGTGIYNEQF TRBD1 TRBJ2-1 TRBV18 .
ASSLDLRETQY . TRBJ2-5 TRBV7-8 .
ASSRGQGWGSSPSNQPQH TRBD1 TRBJ1-5 TRBV19 .
ASSVGAENTEAF . TRBJ1-1 TRBV9 once
ASGPQGVLLGGQPQH . TRBJ1-5 TRBV28 .
ASSSQGPAGELF TRBD1 TRBJ2-2 TRBV5-1 .
ASTLGGGSTEAF . TRBJ1-1 TRBV6-5 .
ASSLTRGTETQY . TRBJ2-5 TRBV27 once
AISEAWQGAGNTIY TRBD1 TRBJ1-3 TRBV10-3 .
ASSLLGPGATTNEKLF . TRBJ1-4 TRBV11-3 .
ASSLRGYHEQY . TRBJ2-7 TRBV11-1 .
ASSPTGTSIAQY TRBD2 TRBJ2-3 TRBV28 once
ASSLEGSEAF . TRBJ1-1 TRBV11-1 .
AWRGSLSYEQY . TRBJ2-7 TRBV30 .